This T cell receptor beta chain originates from a study of T-cell memory formation after mild COVID-19. Study-wide points: CD8+ contracting clones occupied EMRA, while CD4+ ones occupied mainly CM and EM. Second-wave clones that peaked on day 37 lacked confirmed SARS-CoV-2 specificity. CD4+ bias marked clones expanding day 15 to 37, unlike balanced contracting clones.

The CDR3 runs 14 residues. V lost 6 bases, J lost 3 bases, and 13 bases lay in between. Germline loops: CDR1 LGHNA, CDR2 YNFKEQ. Constant-segment primers served in 5'RACE that generated TCR alpha and TCR beta cDNA libraries bearing sample barcodes and UMIs. A single record per CDR3 protein comes from TCRdb applying MiXCR to the 5' RACE reads. The sample holds more than 350,000 distinct CDR3 sequences, around 21% seen once. Notes on this clonotype: Its specificity is not known.

This TCR derives from an adult woman who had mild COVID-19 (a few samples of this study predate the infection). Cell type and time point are not known. The chain employs TRBV4-2 and TRBJ2-3, with D unresolved. The sequenced sample consisted of PBMCs or a T cell subset sorted from them (not recorded which). This CDR3 reads CASSLNYGTDTQYF. The CDR3, as DNA: TGTGCCAGCAGTCTCAACTACGGGACAGATACGCAGTATTTT.